The 25 T cell receptor beta chains listed next were all sequenced from one sample in a study of T cell responses to AZD1222 COVID-19 vaccine. Data came from immunoSEQ multiplex PCR; TCRdb stores just in-frame clones and leaves some out. This table holds more than 100,000 clones, 93% found once. The input for sequencing was peripheral blood, taken 28 days after the second AZD1222 dose. Every receptor here comes from an adult who received the AZD1222 COVID-19 vaccine.

V gene TRBV6-2 or TRBV6-3 combines with J gene TRBJ1-2; D uncertain. This CDR3 is 15 amino acids long. CDR1 is MNHEY and CDR2 is SVGEGT in the germline V gene. V lost 3 bases, J lost 0 bases, and 11 bases lay in between. This CDR3 reads CASSYNLRTNYGYTF. CDR3 DNA sequence: TGTGCCAGCAGTTATAATTTACGGACTAACTATGGCTACACCTTC.

The genes are TRBV7-2 and TRBJ2-7; D gene unclear. V lost 1 base and J 3 bases, leaving 7 bases between the germline ends. This CDR3 region has 13 residues. CDR1 is SGHTA, CDR2 FQGNSA, per germline. The CDR3: CASSLERYYEQYF. CDR3 sequence (DNA): TGTGCCAGCAGCTTAGAGCGATACTACGAGCAGTACTTC.

The chain combines TRBV7-6 with TRBJ2-7; D is perhaps TRBD1 (6 bases). In germline, CDR1 is SGHVS, CDR2 FNYEAQ. CDR3 size: 15 residues. V shed 3 bases and J shed 3 bases, with 15 bases lying between them. The CDR3 here is CASSLIQGSGYEQYF. The CDR3 bases are TGTGCCAGCAGCTTGATACAGGGTTCCGGCTACGAGCAGTACTTC.

This sequence joins TRBV5-1 and TRBJ1-4; D remains ambiguous. The CDR3 has 14 amino acids. The V gene's germline CDR1 is SGHRS and CDR2 YFSETQ. Trimming pared 0 bases from V and 4 bases from J, leaving 7 bases between. The CDR3 region is CASSLGEYNEKLFF. CDR3 nucleotide sequence: TGCGCCAGCAGCTTGGGAGAATATAATGAAAAACTGTTTTTT.

There are a few counts of this clone. V usage is TRBV2 and J usage is TRBJ1-1; TRBD1 is a possible D gene (6 bases). CDR3 length equals 13 residues. Germline CDR1 is SNHLY and CDR2 is FYNNEI. CDR3 coding DNA: TGTGCAGCCGGCGAAGGGGGACTTCTGAAAACTTTCTTT. The encoded protein is CAAGEGGLLKTFF.

This clone occurred once. The chain couples TRBV21-1 to TRBJ2-1; whether TRBD2, the table's D call, matches the DNA was not checked. TRBV21-1 is given as a pseudogene. The length of the CDR3 is 18 residues. The CDR3 DNA is TGTGCCAGCAGCAAGCCATTGGGGAGGACTAGCGGGATATATGAGCAGTTCTTC. Protein product: CASSKPLGRTSGIYEQFF.

CDR3 loop: CASSWGGNEQFF. The DNA of the CDR3 is TGTGCCAGCAGCTGGGGCGGCAATGAGCAGTTCTTC. This chain connects TRBV7-9 to TRBJ2-1; weak D call: TRBD1 (5 bases). Germline V CDR1 and CDR2: SEHNR, FQNEAQ (reference sequence). This CDR3 contains 12 residues. V was shortened by 4 bases and J by 6 bases, with 7 bases between the two germline ends.

This rearrangement joins TRBV5-8 to TRBJ2-1, with 10 positions matching TRBD2. V was pared by 3 bases and J by 6 bases, with 6 bases of the junction left unmatched. The CDR3 extends over 15 amino acids. Germline assignment: CDR1 SGHTS and CDR2 YDEGEE. In DNA, the CDR3 is TGTGCCAGCAGCTCATTAGCGGGGGGCCGCAATGAGCAGTTCTTC. Translated, it gives CASSSLAGGRNEQFF.

V and J are TRBV5-1 and TRBJ2-1; D may be TRBD2 (6 bases). The V gene's germline CDR1 is SGHRS and CDR2 YFSETQ. Trimming took 2 bases from V and 8 from J, leaving 17 bases between them. The CDR3 has 15 residues. CDR3 sequence reads: CASSLQRVGRDEQFF. Written as DNA, the CDR3 is TGCGCCAGCAGCTTACAGCGGGTGGGCCGCGATGAGCAGTTCTTC.

The rearrangement uses TRBV5-1 and TRBJ2-5; D gene ambiguous. CDR1 and CDR2 from the germline V gene are SGHRS and YFSETQ. CDR3 length: 12 residues. Trimming removed 4 bases at V and 3 bases at J, with 7 bases between. The CDR3 spells CASSTNEETQYF. In DNA form, the CDR3 reads TGCGCCAGCAGCACTAACGAAGAGACCCAGTACTTC. The variable domain in full, with the rest retrieved from reference TRBV5-1 and TRBJ2-5, is KAGVTQTPRYLIKTRGQQVTLSCSPISGHRSVSWYQQTPGQGLQFLFEYFSETQRNKGNFPGRFSGRQFSNSRSEMNVSTLELGDSALYLCASSTNEETQYFGPGTRLLVL.

The rearrangement links TRBV5-5 to TRBJ2-1; unclear D gene. The germline CDR1 and CDR2 sequences are SGHKS and YYEKEE (reference sequence). The CDR3 length is 11 residues. Trimming cost V 4 bases and J 5 bases, with 4 bases left between them. CDR3 coding DNA: TGTGCCAGCAGCGCGCACAATGAGCAGTTCTTC. It specifies CASSAHNEQFF.

V usage is TRBV30 and J usage is TRBJ1-2; unclear D gene. The CDR3 consists of 12 residues. Trimming removed 7 bases at V and 1 base at J, with 10 bases between. Germline CDR1 and CDR2: GTSNPN and SVGIG (reference sequence). The CDR3 reads CASPLINYGYTF. The CDR3 nucleotides read TGTGCCTCTCCCCTCATTAACTATGGCTACACCTTC.

The rearrangement uses TRBV2 and TRBJ1-2, with D perhaps matching TRBD1 (6 bases). The CDR3 has 13 amino acids. V lost 4 bases and J 6 bases, leaving 12 bases between the germline ends. CDR1 and CDR2 from the germline V gene are SNHLY and FYNNEI. The CDR3 spells CASSGMGTHGYTF. The CDR3, as DNA: TGTGCCAGCAGTGGCATGGGGACACATGGCTACACCTTC.

This chain links TRBV6-2 or TRBV6-3 with TRBJ2-1; 8 nucleotides align to TRBD1. The V and J ends lost 5 bases and 5 bases, in that order; junction bases with no gene match: 5. CDR3 length: 14 amino acids. CDR1 is MNHEY, CDR2 SVGEGT, per germline. In DNA form, the CDR3 reads TGTGCCAGCAGTCCAGGGACAGGACACAATGAGCAGTTCTTC. Protein sequence: CASSPGTGHNEQFF.

The V gene is TRBV19, the J gene TRBJ1-1; no firm D call. The V gene lost 7 bases and the J gene lost 5 bases, with 20 bases spanning the gap. Germline assignment: CDR1 LNHDA and CDR2 SQIVND (reference sequence). The CDR3 is 15 residues long. CDR3: CASTLRGRTGTEAFF. In DNA form, the CDR3 reads TGTGCCAGTACCCTGAGAGGGCGGACGGGGACTGAAGCTTTCTTT.

DNA of the CDR3: TGTGCCAGTAGCCCCTCTGGTGGTGATAACTATGGCTACACCTTC. Translation gives CASSPSGGDNYGYTF. The J gene is TRBJ1-2, the V gene TRBV19; the D is unclear. Trimming shortened V by 6 bases and J by 1 base, and 15 bases separated the two germline ends. The CDR3 length is 15 residues. CDR1 and CDR2 (germline): LNHDA, SQIVND (reference sequence).

This rearrangement joins TRBV11-2 to TRBJ2-7, with 10 bases identical to TRBD2. The CDR3 runs to 17 residues. After removal of 1 base from V and 6 bases from J, the junction contained 12 bases not matched to a gene. Germline lookup yields CDR1 SGHAT and CDR2 FQNNGV. The CDR3 region has the DNA TGTGCCAGCAGCTTAGTGGTACTAGCGGGATTTCCCGGCGAGCAGTACTTC. Amino acid sequence: CASSLVVLAGFPGEQYF.

The chain carries TRBV7-9 and TRBJ1-5; weak D call: TRBD1 (5 bases). The CDR3 sequence is 14 residues long. Trimming took off 5 bases at V and 5 bases at J, with 13 bases between the two ends. CDR1 and CDR2 (germline): SEHNR, FQNEAQ (reference sequence). The CDR3 is CASSPGFGYQPQHF. CDR3 DNA: TGTGCCAGCAGCCCAGGGTTCGGGTATCAGCCCCAGCATTTT.

Of note for this clone: Other DNA sequences in this sample translate to the same CDR3. The chain joins TRBV29-1 to TRBJ1-1; a possible D gene is TRBD1 (6 bases). The V gene lost 1 base and the J gene lost 5 bases, with 11 bases spanning the gap. Germline V gene sequence: CDR1 SQVTM, CDR2 ANQGSEA. The CDR3 is made up of 13 amino acids. CDR3 in amino acids: CSVEVGAGTEAFF. The CDR3 bases are TGCAGCGTTGAAGTGGGGGCGGGAACTGAAGCTTTCTTT.

The chain uses TRBV28 and TRBJ1-6, with D hard to call. CDR1 and CDR2 from the germline V gene are MDHEN and SYDVKM. The V and J ends lost 1 base and 2 bases respectively, with 9 bases between them. The CDR3 is made up of 16 amino acids. The CDR3 DNA is TGTGCCAGCAGTTTATCCCCAGGAACCTATAATTCACCCCTCCACTTT. This encodes CASSLSPGTYNSPLHF.

The chain joins TRBV28 to TRBJ2-3; a weak D match, TRBD1 (6 bases). Germline V gene sequence: CDR1 MDHEN, CDR2 SYDVKM. This CDR3 comprises 15 residues. Trimming shortened V by 2 bases and J by 2 bases, and 11 bases separated the two germline ends. The CDR3 region is CASSLTGQFTDTQYF. CDR3 coding DNA: TGTGCCAGCAGTTTAACCGGACAGTTCACAGATACGCAGTATTTT.

J is TRBJ2-3 and V is TRBV10-3; D unclear. This CDR3 spans 15 amino acids. Germline V gene data show CDR1 as ENHRY and CDR2 as SYGVKD. Trimming removed 2 bases from V and 4 bases from J, with 13 bases in between. DNA for the CDR3: TGTGCCATCAGTGAGCCCCGGGCTCTATCAGATACGCAGTATTTT. Residues: CAISEPRALSDTQYF.

The chain is built from TRBV18 and TRBJ1-4; D remains unclear. V was cut by 3 bases and J by 8 bases, with 16 bases left in between. The CDR3 has 15 amino acids. Germline V lookup: CDR1 KGHSH, CDR2 LQKENI. CDR3 nucleotide sequence: TGTGCCAGCTCACCTTATGACGGCGGAGGAGAAAAACTGTTTTTT. Translation gives CASSPYDGGGEKLFF.

The chain carries TRBV19 and TRBJ2-7; TRBD2 aligns across 14 bases. Germline loops: CDR1 LNHDA, CDR2 SQIVND (reference sequence). Germline trimming cut 5 bases from V and 2 bases from J; bases unmatched to any gene: 2. The CDR3 totals 15 residues. The DNA of the CDR3 is TGTGCCAGTAGTCCGGGACTAGCGGGGGCCTACGAGCAGTACTTC. Its translation is CASSPGLAGAYEQYF.

The chain has TRBV3-1 (or the pseudogene TRBV3-2) and TRBJ2-5; no definite D call. Looked up from germline, CDR1 is LGHDT and CDR2 is YNNKEL (reference sequence). The V end lost 5 bases, the J end lost 6 bases, and 7 bases lay between the germline ends. This CDR3 contains 11 residues. The DNA for the CDR3 is TGTGCCAGCAGCTCAACCCAGACCCAGTACTTC. The encoded protein is CASSSTQTQYF.